Listed here are 25 T cell receptor delta chains from one sample, sequenced in a study of γδ T cells in repeated Plasmodium falciparum infection. TCRdb reran clone calling via CATT on the multiplex PCR reads. The sample comprises around 49,000 delta-chain clones, about 1.9% of which are singletons, and roughly 24% rests with the top ten. Gammadelta T cells were flow-sorted from PBMC into Vgamma9/Vdelta2+ and Vdelta2-negative populations for bulk analysis. Sequencing was done on a sample of gamma-delta T cells from blood. The source of these receptors is a pool of human donors (malaria-infected and uninfected, not separated).

Regarding this clone: TCRdb has a much larger clone's protein, which differs at residue 18 from the translation of this DNA, likely because of a read error; what is shown is the protein translated from the DNA. The V and J genes are TRDV1 and TRDJ1, with 12 bases aligning to TRDD3. The J gene, not given by TCRdb, was assigned here from a germline match of the nucleotide sequence. The CDR3 has 21 amino acids. Germline V lookup: CDR1 TSWWSYY, CDR2 QGS. For the CDR3, the DNA is TGTGCTCTTGGGGCCCTTCCTACTAGACTGGGGGATACCCTGTACACCGATGAACTCATCTTT. This sequence encodes CALGALPTRLGDTLYTDELIF.

This clone was found a few times. The protein TCRdb lists belongs to a much larger clone and differs from this DNA's translation at residue 5, which points to a read error; the protein shown is made from the DNA. V and J are TRDV3 and TRDJ1; 12 bases match TRDD3. Because TCRdb records no J gene, it was assigned here through a match of the DNA to germline. The V gene end was trimmed by 5 bases and the J gene end by 0 bases; junction bases not matched to a gene: 28. From germline, CDR1 is TVYSNPD and CDR2 GDNSRS (reference sequence). This CDR3 contains 22 residues. The CDR3 DNA reads as TGTGCCAACCGCCGCCGCTCCTACGCCCGTACTGGGGGATACCGGTACACCGATAAACTCATCTTT. This sequence encodes CANRRRSYARTGGYRYTDKLIF.

Points on this clone: A far larger clone lies a single base away; this is likely a read error. Other DNA sequences in the same sample also yield this CDR3. The rearrangement uses TRDV3 and TRDJ1, with 9 bases matching TRDD3. Assignment of the J gene here rests on matching the DNA to germline, because TCRdb gives none. The CDR3 length is 17 residues. Germline loops: CDR1 TVYSNPD, CDR2 GDNSRS (reference sequence). V lost 5 bases to trimming and J lost 5 bases; unmatched junction nucleotides: 21. In DNA form, the CDR3 reads TGTGCCCTTGATCTCCGGGGGATACCTCTTCGCACTGATAAACTCATCTTT. Translating gives CALDLRGIPLRTDKLIF. Complete variable domain (other parts from reference TRDV3 and TRDJ1): CDKVTQSSPDQTVASGSEVVLLCTYDTVYSNPDLFWYRIRPDYSFQFVFYGDNSRSEGADFTQGRFSVKHILTQKAFHLVISPVRTEDSATYYCALDLRGIPLRTDKLIFGKGTRVTVEP.

This clone was found a few times. The protein given by TCRdb reflects a much larger clone and differs at residue 13 from this DNA's translation, likely from a read error; the protein shown is the DNA's translation. In nucleotides, the CDR3 is TGTGCTCTTGGGTTTATTACTTCCCTCCCGTACTGGAGGTCGTACACCGATAAACTCATCTTT. It translates to CALGFITSLPYWRSYTDKLIF. This chain connects TRDV1 to TRDJ1; D tentatively reads TRDD2 or TRDD3 (5 bases each). V was clipped by 5 bases and J by 0 bases, with 31 bases between them. CDR1 and CDR2 from the germline V gene are TSWWSYY and QGS. The CDR3 spans 21 residues.

This clone occurred many times. A far larger clone lies a single base away; this is likely a read error. Additional DNA sequences in this sample encode the identical CDR3. The CDR3 here is CAYRMLLGDTGFWTDKLIF. The CDR3 DNA reads TGTGCCTATAGGATGCTACTGGGGGATACGGGTTTTTGGACCGATAAACTCATCTTT. This chain uses TRAV38-2/DV8 with TRDJ1; 13 bases map to TRDD3. CDR1 is TSESDYY, CDR2 QEAYKQQN, per germline. The CDR3 has 19 residues.

This clone has more than one count but fewer than ten. TCRdb's entry gives the protein of a much larger clone, which mismatches this DNA's translation at residue 19, likely from a read error; the protein reported here is translated from the DNA. The chain links TRDV1 to TRDJ3; tentative D call: TRDD3 (6 bases). TCRdb is silent on the J gene; assignment here came from matching the DNA to germline. This CDR3 is 22 amino acids long. CDR1 and CDR2 from the germline V gene are TSWWSYY and QGS. The DNA for the CDR3 is TGTGCTCTTGGGGAACTAGGGAGGGAGTGGGGGCTTTTCTCCTGGGACACCCGACGGATGTTTTTC. Translated: CALGELGREWGLFSWDTRRMFF.

This clone was detected a few times. The protein given by TCRdb reflects a much larger clone and differs at residue 17 from this DNA's translation, likely from a read error; the protein shown is the DNA's translation. The chain employs TRDV1 and TRDJ1, with 8 bases lining up with TRDD3. No J gene was available from TCRdb, and it was assigned here by a germline match of the DNA. Germline trimming cut 1 base from V and 2 bases from J; bases unmatched to any gene: 39. Per germline, CDR1 TSWWSYY and CDR2 QGS. The CDR3 sequence is 27 residues long. In DNA, the CDR3 is TGTGCTCTTGGGGAACCCGATGGGGAAGTCTCCGGGTCCATACTGGGGGGTACACTCACATCTACCGATAAACTCATCTTT. Encoded protein: CALGEPDGEVSGSILGGTLTSTDKLIF.

This clone was picked up a small number of times. A read error is the likely source, as a far larger clone sits one nucleotide away. This sample also contains other DNA sequences that code for the same CDR3. The J gene is uncalled and the V gene is TRDV2; the table's D gene call, TRDD3, was not cross checked with the DNA. Germline-derived CDR1 and CDR2 are GEAIGNYY and EKD. The CDR3 runs 20 residues. The CDR3 is CACDPLGLGDENLYTDKLIF. The CDR3, as DNA: TGTGCCTGTGACCCTCTAGGTCTGGGGGATGAGAACCTATACACCGATAAGCTCATCTTT.

This clone was recorded a few times. The protein recorded in TCRdb matches a much larger clone and deviates from this DNA's translation at residue 3, suggesting a read error; the protein here is obtained by translating the DNA. This rearrangement joins TRDV1 to TRDJ1; perhaps TRDD3 as D (6 bases). Because TCRdb records no J gene, it was assigned here through a match of the DNA to germline. This CDR3 has 20 amino acids. CDR1 is TSWWSYY and CDR2 is QGS in the germline V gene. CDR3 region: CAFGEDRGKCPGGCTDKLIF. In nucleotides, the CDR3 is TGTGCTTTTGGGGAAGATCGGGGGAAGTGCCCAGGGGGGTGCACCGATAAACTCATCTTT.

This clone was seen at least ten times. The protein recorded in TCRdb matches a much larger clone and deviates from this DNA's translation at residue 3, suggesting a read error; the protein here is obtained by translating the DNA. This chain joins TRDV3 and TRDJ1; 8 bases are a match to TRDD3. V lost 4 bases, J lost 0 bases, and 13 bases stayed unmatched. CDR3 length: 16 residues. Germline V lookup: CDR1 TVYSNPD, CDR2 GDNSRS (reference sequence). CDR3: CASDYWGPAYTDKLIF. DNA of the CDR3: TGTGCCTCTGATTACTGGGGGCCAGCGTACACCGATAAACTCATCTTT.

This clone was seen a handful of times. This DNA's translation differs at residue 13 from TCRdb's protein, which comes from a much larger clone; a read error is likely, and the protein shown is translated from the DNA. V and J are TRDV1 and TRDJ1; 7 nucleotides agree with TRDD3. After removal of 0 bases from V and 0 bases from J, the junction contained 28 bases not matched to a gene. Germline values: CDR1 TSWWSYY, CDR2 QGS. The CDR3 sequence is 24 residues long. The CDR3 bases are TGTGCTCTTGGGGAACTCCGCGAGGGGTTCTGGGGGGTACGCTTACCCCACTACACCGATAAACTCATCTTT. Protein product: CALGELREGFWGVRLPHYTDKLIF.

This clone was detected only a few times. A far larger clone is a single base away, which makes a read error likely. The sample holds other DNA sequences that translate to the same CDR3. The chain has TRDV2 and TRDJ1, with 7 bases aligning to TRDD3. The CDR3 consists of 14 residues. Germline CDR1 GEAIGNYY, CDR2 EKD. V lost 0 bases, J lost 6 bases, and 6 bases stayed unmatched. The CDR3 loop is CACDTMGDKHKLIF. The CDR3 DNA follows: TGTGCCTGTGACACCATGGGGGACAAGCATAAACTCATCTTT.

In the case of this clone: TCRdb's protein for this DNA is that of a much larger clone and differs from the translation at residue 3, likely a read error; the protein shown is the DNA translation. V gene TRDV3 combines with J gene TRDJ2; TRDD3 aligns across 10 bases. No J segment appears in TCRdb, so it was assigned here by matching the sequence to germline. CDR3 length: 24 amino acids. Unmatched junction bases numbered 32, after V lost 3 bases and J lost 1 base. Germline V CDR1 and CDR2: TVYSNPD, GDNSRS (reference sequence). The CDR3 DNA sequence: TGTGCCTTCAGAAACCCCCTTTCCTACCCCACCCCTTACTGGGGGATCTTTTTGACAGCACAACTCTTCTTT. Its translation: CAFRNPLSYPTPYWGIFLTAQLFF. Full variable domain (outside the CDR3, taken from reference TRDV3 and TRDJ2): CDKVTQSSPDQTVASGSEVVLLCTYDTVYSNPDLFWYRIRPDYSFQFVFYGDNSRSEGADFTQGRFSVKHILTQKAFHLVISPVRTEDSATYYCAFRNPLSYPTPYWGIFLTAQLFFGKGTQLIVEP.

This clone was picked up a small number of times. A far more abundant clone sits one base away, making this likely a read error. Other DNA sequences of this sample code for an identical CDR3. The rearrangement joins TRDV2 to TRDJ1; 10 positions match TRDD3. The J gene is not listed in TCRdb, so it was assigned here from a DNA match to germline. Trimming at V came to 2 bases and at J to 3 bases, leaving 14 bases not matched to a gene. Germline V gene lookup returns CDR1 GEAIGNYY and CDR2 EKD. The CDR3 runs to 18 residues. In DNA, the CDR3 is TGTGCCTGTGACAGGCTCGGGGGATACGTGGGCGATGCCGATAAACTCATCTTT. It is translated as CACDRLGGYVGDADKLIF.

In regard to this clone: TCRdb attributes to this sequence the protein of a much larger clone, which differs from the DNA translation at residue 9; a read error is likely, and the protein displayed is translated from the DNA. The chain combines TRDV2 with TRDJ1; tentative D call: TRDD3 (6 bases). Matching the DNA to germline supplied the J gene, which TCRdb does not give. This CDR3 region has 16 residues. The V gene's germline CDR1 is GEAIGNYY and CDR2 EKD. V was cut by 1 base and J by 1 base, with 15 bases left in between. In DNA, the CDR3 is TGTGCCTGTGACACGGGGATTTATATGATCACCGATAAACTCATCTTT. The encoded protein is CACDTGIYMITDKLIF.

Ten or more counts support this clone. A far larger clone differs by one base, so this is likely a read error. Other DNA sequences within the sample encode an identical CDR3. The chain uses TRDV1 and TRDJ1, with 9 bases matching TRDD2. The CDR3 consists of 17 residues. Germline V gene data show CDR1 as TSWWSYY and CDR2 as QGS. The CDR3 loop is CALGDQPFLRLWGKLIF. For the CDR3, the DNA is TGCGCTCTTGGGGACCAACCCTTCCTACGTCTCTGGGGGAAACTCATCTTT.

This clone was detected a few times. With only one base between it and a far larger clone, this is likely a read error. The same CDR3 is also encoded by other DNA sequences in this sample. The chain links TRDV2 to TRDJ1; 7 nucleotides agree with TRDD2. TCRdb lists no J gene, so it was determined here by aligning the DNA to germline. The junction had 22 bases not matched to a gene; V was cut back by 1 base and J by 0 bases. Germline V gene data show CDR1 as GEAIGNYY and CDR2 as EKD. This CDR3 is 21 amino acids long. The CDR3 DNA is TGTGCCTGTGACACTCTTGTTCCTACTATCGTACTAGGGGACCACACCGATAAACTCATCTTT. Amino acid sequence: CACDTLVPTIVLGDHTDKLIF.

This clone was recorded at least ten times. A read error is the likely source, as a far larger clone sits one nucleotide away. Other DNA sequences in the same sample also yield this CDR3. This chain connects TRDV1 to TRDJ1; D tentatively fits TRDD2 or TRDD3 (7 bases each). This CDR3 has 25 amino acids. Germline assignment: CDR1 TSWWSYY and CDR2 QGS. V was clipped by 1 base and J by 0 bases, with 39 bases between them. The CDR3: CALGEPHFLRGSLRWGASYTDKLIF. For the CDR3, the DNA is TGTGCTCTTGGGGAACCTCATTTCCTACGGGGTTCGTTACGCTGGGGGGCCTCCTACACCGATAAACTCATCTTT.

For this clone: Since a far larger clone is one base different, this is likely a read error. The identical CDR3 is also encoded by other nucleotide sequences in the sample. The rearrangement links TRDV1 to TRDJ1, with 9 bases fitting TRDD3. The J gene, absent from TCRdb, was called here by matching the DNA to germline. Trimming cost V 2 bases and J 0 bases; bases outside gene matches: 31. CDR3 length equals 25 residues. Per germline, CDR1 TSWWSYY and CDR2 QGS. CDR3 coding DNA: TGTGCTCTTGGGGAATCGCACTTCTTCTTCCCCTCCTTTCTGGGGGATTCGGGTTACACCGATAAACTCATCTTT. Translated, it gives CALGESHFFFPSFLGDSGYTDKLIF.

This clone was seen a handful of times. The protein in TCRdb stems from a much larger clone and differs at residue 14 from this DNA's translation, likely a read error; here the protein is translated from the DNA. The chain has TRDV3 and TRDJ1; 9 positions agree with TRDD3. No J segment appears in TCRdb, so it was assigned here by matching the sequence to germline. The length of the CDR3 is 22 residues. Losses at the gene ends were 5 bases for V and 0 bases for J; bases not matched to a gene: 31. In germline, CDR1 is TVYSNPD, CDR2 GDNSRS (reference sequence). The CDR3 here is CALPRGPSGLGIRAWYTDKLIF. CDR3 DNA sequence: TGTGCCCTCCCGCGGGGACCTTCCGGTTTGGGGATACGCGCTTGGTACACCGATAAACTCATCTTT.

A note on this clone: The protein held in TCRdb is that of a much larger clone and does not match this DNA's translation at residue 13, likely because of a read error; the protein shown is translated from the DNA. The gene calls are TRDV1 and TRDJ1, with TRDD3 matching 12 bases. The CDR3 extends over 20 amino acids. Trimming at V came to 2 bases and at J to 0 bases, leaving 13 bases not matched to a gene. Germline loops: CDR1 TSWWSYY, CDR2 QGS. In DNA form, the CDR3 reads TGTGCTCTTGGGGAAGGTCTACCGTACTGGGGGATACAGTACACCGATAAACTCATCTTT. This encodes CALGEGLPYWGIQYTDKLIF.

This clone was recorded many times. The chain couples TRDV1 to TRDJ1; 12 bases line up with TRDD3. TCRdb is silent on the J gene; assignment here came from matching the DNA to germline. CDR3 length: 22 amino acids. CDR1 TSWWSYY and CDR2 QGS come from the germline V gene. V shed 0 bases, J shed 0 bases, and the junction held 17 bases outside the gene matches. The CDR3 coding sequence is TGTGCTCTTGGGGAACTAGGGCGCTACTGGGGGATACAAGCGGGTTACACCGATAAACTCATCTTT. It translates to CALGELGRYWGIQAGYTDKLIF.

This clone appeared many times. TCRdb's protein, taken from a much larger clone, differs from this DNA's translation at residue 9, likely owing to a read error; the protein displayed comes from the DNA. The chain has TRDV2 and TRDJ1, with 7 bases matching TRDD3. The V and J ends lost 2 bases and 1 base, in that order; junction bases with no gene match: 6. The CDR3 length is 15 residues. CDR1 and CDR2 from the germline V gene are GEAIGNYY and EKD. In nucleotides, the CDR3 is TGTGCCTGTGACATGGTGGGGGAGGGCACCGATAAACTCATCTTT. This translates into CACDMVGEGTDKLIF.

This clone was detected a few times. TCRdb's protein, taken from a much larger clone, differs from this DNA's translation at residue 10, likely owing to a read error; the protein displayed comes from the DNA. J is TRDJ1 and V is TRDV1, with TRDD3 matching over 9 bases. The CDR3 runs 22 residues. Trimming at V came to 2 bases and at J to 0 bases, leaving 22 bases not matched to a gene. Germline V CDR1 and CDR2: TSWWSYY, QGS. The CDR3 here is CALGENQFKNWGTPLYTDKLIF. CDR3 nucleotide sequence: TGTGCTCTTGGGGAAAACCAATTCAAGAACTGGGGGACACCTCTGTACACCGATAAACTCATCTTT.

As for this clone: A read error likely explains why the TCRdb protein, taken from a much larger clone, differs from this DNA's translation at residue 16; the protein shown is translated from the DNA. The rearrangement joins TRDV3 to TRDJ1; 9 bases line up with TRDD3. The J gene, left out of TCRdb, was set here by checking the DNA against germline. CDR1 is TVYSNPD and CDR2 is GDNSRS in the germline V gene (reference sequence). CDR3 length equals 23 residues. V gave up 4 bases and J gave up 0 bases; unmatched junction bases: 33. The CDR3 loop reads CASLSTGGQTAKVGVSYTDKLIF. In DNA form, the CDR3 reads TGTGCCTCCCTCAGTACTGGGGGACAGACGGCGAAAGTGGGGGTGAGTTACACCGATAAACTCATCTTT. Combining the CDR3 with reference TRDV3 and TRDJ1 gives the whole variable domain CDKVTQSSPDQTVASGSEVVLLCTYDTVYSNPDLFWYRIRPDYSFQFVFYGDNSRSEGADFTQGRFSVKHILTQKAFHLVISPVRTEDSATYYCASLSTGGQTAKVGVSYTDKLIFGKGTRVTVEP.